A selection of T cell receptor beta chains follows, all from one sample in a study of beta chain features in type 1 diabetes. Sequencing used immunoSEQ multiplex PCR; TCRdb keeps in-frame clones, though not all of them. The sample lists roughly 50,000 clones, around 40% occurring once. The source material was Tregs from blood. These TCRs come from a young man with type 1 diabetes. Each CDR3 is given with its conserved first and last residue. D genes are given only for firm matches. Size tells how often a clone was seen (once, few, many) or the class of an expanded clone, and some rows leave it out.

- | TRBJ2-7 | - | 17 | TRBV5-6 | TGTGCCAGCAGCTGGCGAGTAGCGGTGGACAATTTGGGCGAGCAGTACTTC | CASSWRVAVDNLGEQYF
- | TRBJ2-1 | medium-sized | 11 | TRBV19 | TGTGCCACACGGGGTTACAATGAGCAGTTCTTC | CATRGYNEQFF
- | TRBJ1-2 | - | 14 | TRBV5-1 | TGCGCCAGCACGACGGCGGGAGATGACTATGGCTACACCTTC | CASTTAGDDYGYTF
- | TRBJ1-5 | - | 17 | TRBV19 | TGTGCCAGTACCCTAGCAGGGCAGGGGAGAAATTTTCAGCCCCAGCATTTT | CASTLAGQGRNFQPQHF
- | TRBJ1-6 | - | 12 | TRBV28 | TGTGCCAGCCGACAACTTAATTCACCCCTCCACTTT | CASRQLNSPLHF
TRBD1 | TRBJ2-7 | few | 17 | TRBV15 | TGTGCCACCAGCAGAGAGCCCCCCGGGACAGGGCCTTACGAGCAGTACTTC | CATSREPPGTGPYEQYF
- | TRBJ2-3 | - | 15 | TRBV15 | TGTGCCACCAGCGGGCGCGGGACTAGCACAGATACGCAGTATTTT | CATSGRGTSTDTQYF
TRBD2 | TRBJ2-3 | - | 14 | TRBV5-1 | TGCGCCAGCAGCTTACCGGGAGGGACAGATACGCAGTATTTT | CASSLPGGTDTQYF
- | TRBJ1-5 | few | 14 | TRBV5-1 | TGCGCCAGCAGCTTGGATGAAGCAGGGCAGCCCCAGCATTTT | CASSLDEAGQPQHF
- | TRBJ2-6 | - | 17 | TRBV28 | TGTGCCAGCATAGGACTACCAGTTTACTCTGGGGCCAACGTCCTGACTTTC | CASIGLPVYSGANVLTF
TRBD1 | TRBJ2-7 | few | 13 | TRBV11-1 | TGTGCCAGCAGCTTAATGGGACAGGGGGAGCAGTACTTC | CASSLMGQGEQYF
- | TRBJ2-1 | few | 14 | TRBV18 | TGTGCCAGCTCTAAACTAGGAAGCGGCAATGAGCAGTTCTTC | CASSKLGSGNEQFF
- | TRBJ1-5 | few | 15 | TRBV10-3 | TGTGCCATCAGTGAGTTGCAGGGTATGAGCCAGCCCCAGCATTTT | CAISELQGMSQPQHF
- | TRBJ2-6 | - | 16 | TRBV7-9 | TGTGCCAGCAGCTTAGGGGTAGCGCAAGGGGCCAACGTCCTGACTTTC | CASSLGVAQGANVLTF
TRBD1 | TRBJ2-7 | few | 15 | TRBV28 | TGTGCCAGCAGCCCACCGGGACAGGGGGCCGGCGAGCAGTACTTC | CASSPPGQGAGEQYF
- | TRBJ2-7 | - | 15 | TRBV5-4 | TGTGCCAGCAGCGCTGATCCCGGGAGTGGGTACGAGCAGTACTTC | CASSADPGSGYEQYF
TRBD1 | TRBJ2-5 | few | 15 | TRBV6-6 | TGTGCCAGCAGTTACGGGGGACAGATCCAAGAGACCCAGTACTTC | CASSYGGQIQETQYF
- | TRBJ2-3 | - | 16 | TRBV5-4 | TGTGCCAGCAGTAGATCGACTGGAAGAGCGGCAGATACGCAGTATTTT | CASSRSTGRAADTQYF
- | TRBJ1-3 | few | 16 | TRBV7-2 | TGTGCCAGCAGCCCACAGGTCCGTTACTCTGGAAACACCATATATTTT | CASSPQVRYSGNTIYF
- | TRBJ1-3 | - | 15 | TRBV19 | TGTGCCAGTAGTTTGACGACATCGACAGGAAACACCATATATTTT | CASSLTTSTGNTIYF
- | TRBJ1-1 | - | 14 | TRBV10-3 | TGTGCCATCAGTGAGGGACAGTTGAACACTGAAGCTTTCTTT | CAISEGQLNTEAFF
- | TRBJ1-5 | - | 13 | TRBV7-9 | TGTGCCAGCAGCTTAACGGGTAATCAGCCCCAGCATTTT | CASSLTGNQPQHF
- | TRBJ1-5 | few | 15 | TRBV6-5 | TGTGCCAGCAGGCAGGGACACGTGGAGAGTCAGCCCCAGCATTTT | CASRQGHVESQPQHF
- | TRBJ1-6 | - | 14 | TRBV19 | TGTGCCAGTAGTGACGGACAGCGGAATTCACCCCTCCACTTT | CASSDGQRNSPLHF
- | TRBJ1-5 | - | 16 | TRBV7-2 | TGTGCCAGCAGCTTAGAGGTCGGGGTCGGCAATCAGCCCCAGCATTTT | CASSLEVGVGNQPQHF
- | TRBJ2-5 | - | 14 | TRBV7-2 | TGTGCCAGCAGCCAAGATCGCGTAGGAGAGGCCCAGTACTTC | CASSQDRVGEAQYF
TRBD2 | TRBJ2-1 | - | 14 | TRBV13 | TGTGCCAGCAGCTCACTAGCGGGGTACAATGAGCAGTTCTTC | CASSSLAGYNEQFF
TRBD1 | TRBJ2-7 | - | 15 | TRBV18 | TGTGCCAGCTCATTCGGGACAGGGGGCTTTACCGAGCAGTACTTC | CASSFGTGGFTEQYF
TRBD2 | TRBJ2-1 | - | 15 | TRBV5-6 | TGTGCCAGCAGACAGCGGGATAGCTCCTACAATGAGCAGTTCTTC | CASRQRDSSYNEQFF
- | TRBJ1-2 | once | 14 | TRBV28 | TGTGCCAGCAGCCGGGGGGACCGGCGGAATGGCTACACCTTC | CASSRGDRRNGYTF
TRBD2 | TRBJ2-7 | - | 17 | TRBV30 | TGTGCCTGGAGTGCTCTAAAGACTAGCGGGAGGGCCTACGAGCAGTACTTC | CAWSALKTSGRAYEQYF
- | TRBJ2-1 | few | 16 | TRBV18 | TGTGCCAGCTCTCCCGGGAATATCCGGTCGGGCAATGAGCAGTTCTTC | CASSPGNIRSGNEQFF
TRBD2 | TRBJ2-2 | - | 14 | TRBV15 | TGTGCCACCAGCGCTAGCGGGAGGGCCGGGGAGCTGTTTTTT | CATSASGRAGELFF
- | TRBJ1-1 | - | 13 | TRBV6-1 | TGTGCCAGCAGCCCCAGGGTACAGACTGAAGCTTTCTTT | CASSPRVQTEAFF
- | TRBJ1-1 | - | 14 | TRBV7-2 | TGTGCCAGCAGTTCCTACGGGGGGATCACTGAAGCTTTCTTT | CASSSYGGITEAFF
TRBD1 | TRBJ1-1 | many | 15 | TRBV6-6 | TGTGCCAGCAGTAAGGGACAGGGGGCTCCCACTGAAGCTTTCTTT | CASSKGQGAPTEAFF
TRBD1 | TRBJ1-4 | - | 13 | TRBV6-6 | TGTGCCAGCACTAGTGGGACAGAGGGCAAACTGTTTTTT | CASTSGTEGKLFF
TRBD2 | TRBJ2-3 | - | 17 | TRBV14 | TGTGCCAGCAGCCGCCTCTCCACTAGCGGGAGTCATAATACGCAGTATTTT | CASSRLSTSGSHNTQYF
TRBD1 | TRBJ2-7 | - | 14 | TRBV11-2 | TGTGCCAGCAGCTTTGGGACAGGGGAATCCGAGCAGTACTTC | CASSFGTGESEQYF
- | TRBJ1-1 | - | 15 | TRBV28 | TGTGCCAGCAGTTTAAGTCCTAGGGGATCCACTGAAGCTTTCTTT | CASSLSPRGSTEAFF
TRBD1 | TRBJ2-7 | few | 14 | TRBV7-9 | TGTGCCAGCAGCTTAGCACACAGGGGCTACGAGCAGTACTTC | CASSLAHRGYEQYF
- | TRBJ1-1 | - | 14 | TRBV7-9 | TGTGCCAGCAGCTCAGTTGATCAGAACACTGAAGCTTTCTTT | CASSSVDQNTEAFF
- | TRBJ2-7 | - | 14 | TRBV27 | TGTGCCAGCAGTTTCGGCCAGGGTTTGAGGGAGCAGTACTTC | CASSFGQGLREQYF
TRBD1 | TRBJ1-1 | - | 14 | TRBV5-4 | TGTGCCAGCAGTCCACAGGGGGCGAGCACAAAAGCTTTCTTT | CASSPQGASTKAFF
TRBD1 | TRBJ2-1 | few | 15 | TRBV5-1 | TGCGCCAGCAGCTTATCAGGGGGTTCCTACAATGAGCAGTTCTTC | CASSLSGGSYNEQFF